This entry features one TCR beta chain sequence. This specimen comes from a study of blood T cell repertoires in COVID-19. Study-wide background: PBMCs, B-cell-depleted T cells, or T cells provided the cDNA or gDNA that made up the material.

Original analysis: Amplification from reference gene primers served as the basis for estimated nucleated cell counts. TCRdb's table, derived via immunoSEQ multiplex PCR, lists solely in-frame clones and lacks some. V and J calls and clone size are as listed in that table; D and trimming were resolved from the DNA. The sample has under 250,000 clones; 80% to 90% are singletons. Within the 2 weeks before study entry, each person in the exposed group met a COVID-19 case. Trimming left V 4 bases short and J 0 bases short, with 10 bases between. CDR3 length: 16 residues. The germline V gene encodes CDR1 LGHNA and CDR2 YSLEER.

The sequencing input was PBMCs or T cells enriched from blood (not recorded which). This clonotype was obtained from a woman in her thirties or forties who had been exposed to COVID-19. V usage is TRBV4-3 and J usage is TRBJ1-6; the D gene is possibly TRBD1 (5 bases). CDR3 loop: CASSPGGTSYNSPLHF. As DNA, the CDR3 is TGCGCCAGCAGCCCCGGGGGGACCTCCTATAATTCACCCCTCCACTTT.